The T cell receptor (beta chain) described here comes from a study of chemoradiotherapy in HPV16-positive cancers. The assay was immunoSEQ multiplex PCR, and TCRdb's table has in-frame clones only and misses some. The sample includes fewer than 25,000 clones, around 90% seen only once; the top ten take less than 6%. CDR3 length: 16 residues. V lost 5 bases to trimming and J lost 2 bases; unmatched junction nucleotides: 2. Germline V gene sequence: CDR1 SEHNR, CDR2 FQNEAQ (reference sequence). The TCR was taken from a human donor with HPV-associated anogenital cancer. The chain links TRBV7-9 to TRBJ2-1, with 14 bases fitting TRBD2. The sequencing here drew on blood, taken from a patient who underwent chemoradiotherapy. CDR3 nucleotide sequence: TGTGCCAGCAGCCAGACTAGCGGGGGGGCCTACAATGAGCAGTTCTTC. This codes for CASSQTSGGAYNEQFF.